The 23 T cell receptor beta chains below all came from one sample that was sequenced in a study of blood T cell repertoires in COVID-19. Some clones are missing from TCRdb's copy, which holds only in-frame ones; the method was immunoSEQ multiplex PCR. The data hold 150,000 to 200,000 clones, with approximately 81% observed a single time. The sample comprised peripheral blood. Every receptor here comes from an older woman with COVID-19, enrolled during active disease.

This rearrangement joins TRBV5-4 to TRBJ2-1, with 13 bases identical to TRBD2. The length of the CDR3 is 18 residues. Germline V gene data show CDR1 as SGHNT and CDR2 as YYREEE (reference sequence). V lost 4 bases, J lost 5 bases, and 12 bases stayed unmatched. The CDR3 sequence is CASSPLPWTSGRDNEQFF. In nucleotides, the CDR3 is TGTGCCAGCAGCCCACTTCCCTGGACTAGCGGGAGAGACAATGAGCAGTTCTTC.

This clone was picked up one time. The CDR3 spells CASIQTEGPQHF. The CDR3 nucleotides are TGTGCCAGCATTCAGACTGAAGGGCCCCAGCATTTT. This rearrangement joins TRBV28 to TRBJ1-5; D is unresolved. The CDR3 is 12 residues long. Germline V gene lookup returns CDR1 MDHEN and CDR2 SYDVKM. V gave up 7 bases and J gave up 9 bases, with 13 bases separating them.

The genes are TRBV6-5 and TRBJ2-1; TRBD1 matches at 8 bases. Per the germline V gene, CDR1 is MNHEY and CDR2 is SVGAGI. With V trimmed by 4 bases and J by 6 bases, 2 bases remained unmatched. This CDR3 contains 13 residues. CDR3 residues: CASSWGQVNEQFF. For the CDR3, the DNA is TGTGCCAGCAGTTGGGGACAGGTCAATGAGCAGTTCTTC.

This clone appeared a few times. CDR3 DNA: TGCAGCGTTGCCCGAACTTCGTTTGGCACTGAAGCTTTCTTT. The encoded protein is CSVARTSFGTEAFF. The J gene is TRBJ1-1, the V gene TRBV29-1; no clear D. From germline, CDR1 is SQVTM and CDR2 ANQGSEA. The CDR3 runs 14 residues. V gave up 4 bases and J gave up 4 bases, with 16 bases separating them.

The rearrangement links TRBV21-1 to TRBJ1-1. TRBV21-1 is reported as a pseudogene. CDR3 length: 12 residues. In DNA form, the CDR3 reads TGTGCCAGACGATCAGAGAACACTAAAGCTTTCTTT. Translated, it gives CARRSENTKAFF.

The chain recombines TRBV27 with TRBJ1-2; TRBD1 is a possible D gene (6 bases). The CDR3 spans 15 residues. Per the germline V gene, CDR1 is MNHEY and CDR2 is SMNVEV (reference sequence). V was clipped by 2 bases and J by 2 bases, with 12 bases between them. The CDR3 is CASSLMGGPNYGYTF. CDR3 coding DNA: TGTGCCAGCAGTTTAATGGGGGGGCCGAACTATGGCTACACCTTC.

This clone was seen once. The chain couples TRBV27 to TRBJ1-2; no definite D call. Trimming stripped 6 bases from V and 3 bases from J, with 20 bases between. This CDR3 has 16 residues. Germline CDR1 MNHEY, CDR2 SMNVEV (reference sequence). CDR3 bases: TGTGCCAGCAGCCCTAACCGGAGGAATTCGCACTATGGCTACACCTTC. The encoded protein is CASSPNRRNSHYGYTF.

This clone was seen only a few times. The V gene is TRBV18, the J gene TRBJ2-7; TRBD1 might be the D (5 bases). V was shortened by 3 bases and J by 6 bases, with 12 bases between the two germline ends. The CDR3 length is 13 residues. Germline V gene lookup returns CDR1 KGHSH and CDR2 LQKENI. Here the CDR3 reads CASSPRTSPEQYF. The CDR3 DNA sequence: TGTGCCAGCTCACCCAGGACATCCCCCGAGCAGTACTTC.

This clone was seen a handful of times. The chain combines TRBV20-1 with TRBJ1-6, with D hard to call. Germline V lookup: CDR1 DFQATT, CDR2 SNEGSKA (reference sequence). V dropped 3 bases and J dropped 12 bases, with 12 bases sitting between them. The length of the CDR3 is 12 residues. The CDR3 spells CSASGPKKPLHF. CDR3 DNA sequence: TGCAGTGCTAGTGGGCCGAAAAAACCCCTCCACTTT.

There are a few counts of this clone. The gene calls are TRBV7-2 and TRBJ1-3; 8 bases fit TRBD1. This CDR3 region has 13 residues. With V trimmed by 2 bases and J by 8 bases, 2 bases remained unmatched. CDR1 and CDR2 (germline): SGHTA, FQGNSA. This CDR3 is CASSLQGADTIYF. The CDR3 DNA reads TGTGCCAGCAGCTTACAGGGGGCCGACACCATATATTTT.

The V call is TRBV11-2, the J call TRBJ2-1, with D possibly being TRBD2 (6 bases). Germline loops: CDR1 SGHAT, CDR2 FQNNGV. Between the trimmed V and J ends, which lost 6 bases and 2 bases, there was a span of 14 bases. This CDR3 has 15 residues. CDR3 coding DNA: TGTGCCAGCAGGGGGTTACGCGGGACCTACAATGAGCAGTTCTTC. This sequence encodes CASRGLRGTYNEQFF. Combining the CDR3 with reference TRBV11-2 and TRBJ2-1 gives the whole variable domain EAGVAQSPRYKIIEKRQSVAFWCNPISGHATLYWYQQILGQGPKLLIQFQNNGVVDDSQLPKDRFSAERLKGVDSTLKIQPAKLEDSAVYLCASRGLRGTYNEQFFGPGTRLTVL.

The rearrangement links TRBV19 to TRBJ1-5; 8 bases line up with TRBD1. Germline CDR1 is LNHDA and CDR2 is SQIVND (reference sequence). The CDR3 contains 15 residues. V lost 4 bases, J lost 1 base, and 3 bases stayed unmatched. CDR3 protein: CASSTRGQSNQPQHF. As DNA, the CDR3 is TGTGCCAGTAGTACCAGGGGGCAGAGCAATCAGCCCCAGCATTTT. The whole variable domain, filled in from reference TRBV19 and TRBJ1-5, reads DGGITQSPKYLFRKEGQNVTLSCEQNLNHDAMYWYRQDPGQGLRLIYYSQIVNDFQKGDIAEGYSVSREKKESFPLTVTSAQKNPTAFYLCASSTRGQSNQPQHFGDGTRLSIL.

This clone was found a few times. The J gene is TRBJ2-5, the V gene TRBV5-4; 12 bases are shared with TRBD2. The CDR3 is 15 amino acids. The V gene's germline CDR1 is SGHNT and CDR2 YYREEE (reference sequence). J gave up 4 bases and V 0 bases, and 1 base lay outside the gene matches. The CDR3 region is CASSLVGLAGETQYF. The CDR3 DNA reads TGTGCCAGCAGCTTGGTGGGACTAGCGGGAGAGACCCAGTACTTC.

The V gene is TRBV6-2 or TRBV6-3, the J gene TRBJ1-2, with TRBD1 matching over 8 bases. CDR1 and CDR2 from the germline V gene are MNHEY and SVGEGT. Trimming cost V 4 bases and J 4 bases; bases outside gene matches: 2. There are 13 residues in the CDR3. The CDR3 loop is CASSLDRVYGYTF. CDR3 bases: TGTGCCAGCAGTTTGGACAGGGTCTATGGCTACACCTTC.

The V call is TRBV5-6, the J call TRBJ2-5; tentative D call: TRBD2 (6 bases). CDR3 length: 17 residues. Deletions cut 4 bases from V and 2 bases from J, with 21 bases between. Per the germline V gene, CDR1 is SGHDT and CDR2 is YYEEEE. The CDR3, as DNA: TGTGCCAGCAGCCCAAATTTTGGGGCGGAGGGACAAGAGACCCAGTACTTC. Protein product: CASSPNFGAEGQETQYF.

This sequence joins TRBV19 and TRBJ1-2, with D perhaps matching TRBD1 (6 bases). This CDR3 spans 15 amino acids. Germline CDR1 and CDR2: LNHDA and SQIVND (reference sequence). The V gene lost 6 bases and the J gene lost 0 bases, with 14 bases spanning the gap. The CDR3 DNA sequence: TGTGCCAGTAGAATCGGACAGCTCGCTAACTATGGCTACACCTTC. Residues: CASRIGQLANYGYTF.

The rearrangement uses TRBV28 and TRBJ1-2; D remains ambiguous. The V and J ends lost 5 bases and 2 bases respectively, with 9 bases between them. Germline-derived CDR1 and CDR2 are MDHEN and SYDVKM. The CDR3 spans 13 residues. CDR3 nucleotides: TGTGCCAGCAGTCTCGGGAAAAACTATGGCTACACCTTC. Its translation is CASSLGKNYGYTF.

This clone was found a few times. J is TRBJ1-5 and V is TRBV28, with a weak D call TRBD1 (6 bases). Germline CDR1 and CDR2: MDHEN and SYDVKM. This CDR3 spans 16 amino acids. V was trimmed by 7 bases and J by 0 bases, leaving 16 bases between them. The CDR3 sequence: CASIKSGTLSNQPQHF. DNA of the CDR3: TGTGCCAGCATTAAGTCCGGGACACTTAGCAATCAGCCCCAGCATTTT.

This clone has more than one count but fewer than ten. The V call is TRBV30, the J call TRBJ2-7; 7 bases line up with TRBD1. Germline assignment: CDR1 GTSNPN and CDR2 SVGIG (reference sequence). The length of the CDR3 is 16 residues. The J segment lost 0 bases and the V segment lost 0 bases, leaving 8 bases of the junction unmatched. For the CDR3, the DNA is TGTGCCTGGAGTGTTCGGACAGGTACCCTCTCCTACGAGCAGTACTTC. Its protein is CAWSVRTGTLSYEQYF.

This clone was recorded many times. The chain combines TRBV3-1 (or the pseudogene TRBV3-2) with TRBJ2-3; D gene ambiguous. V lost 1 base and J 6 bases, leaving 5 bases between the germline ends. The germline CDR1 and CDR2 sequences are LGHDT and YNNKEL (reference sequence). The CDR3 is made up of 12 amino acids. CDR3 in DNA: TGTGCCAGCAGCCAAGTCCATGATACGCAGTATTTT. Protein product: CASSQVHDTQYF.

V is TRBV28 and J is TRBJ1-2; tentatively, D is TRBD1 (6 bases). The V gene lost 3 bases and the J gene lost 4 bases, with 15 bases spanning the gap. Germline CDR1 is MDHEN and CDR2 is SYDVKM. The CDR3 is made up of 15 amino acids. Here the CDR3 reads CASSLADSSLYGYTF. DNA of the CDR3: TGTGCCAGCAGTTTGGCGGACAGTTCCCTCTATGGCTACACCTTC.

This chain uses TRBV5-1 with TRBJ1-4, with a tentative D call TRBD1 (5 bases). The CDR3 length is 14 residues. The germline V and J ends were trimmed by 2 bases and 6 bases, with 11 bases remaining between them. Germline loops: CDR1 SGHRS, CDR2 YFSETQ. CDR3 nucleotides: TGCGCCAGCAGCTTATCGGGGGGTGATGAAAAACTGTTTTTT. This sequence encodes CASSLSGGDEKLFF. The variable domain in full, completed from reference TRBV5-1 and TRBJ1-4, reads KAGVTQTPRYLIKTRGQQVTLSCSPISGHRSVSWYQQTPGQGLQFLFEYFSETQRNKGNFPGRFSGRQFSNSRSEMNVSTLELGDSALYLCASSLSGGDEKLFFGSGTQLSVL.

The chain recombines TRBV3-1 (or the pseudogene TRBV3-2) with TRBJ2-2; maybe TRBD2 (5 bases). V was shortened by 8 bases and J by 8 bases, with 21 bases between the two germline ends. The germline gives CDR1 LGHDT, CDR2 YNNKEL (reference sequence). CDR3 length equals 15 residues. The CDR3 nucleotides are TGTGCCAGCCAGCCCCCCGGGAATGGCCGGGGGGAGCTGTTTTTT. Translated: CASQPPGNGRGELFF.